This record looks at one T cell receptor (beta chain) sequence and its context. Its matching antigen is unknown. This sample was included in a study of shared clonotypes between healthy human individuals. Study-wide findings and caveats: Naive subsets typically showed greater estimated richness than memory subsets.

Assay used: immunoSEQ multiplex PCR; TCRdb lists only in-frame clones, some missing. This sample has some 2 million clones, with about 95% found just once. CD45RO-negative, CCR7-positively selected cells formed the naive CD8 fraction, excluding terminally differentiated effector memory CD45RA+ cells. Each of the donors was a healthy adult who was HIV-negative and had not had a recent acute infection or vaccination. CDR3 length: 13 amino acids. V gave up 3 bases and J gave up 8 bases, with 14 bases separating them. Germline CDR1 is SGHNT and CDR2 is YENEEA. Sequenced input: naive CD8+ T cells sorted from blood. This rearrangement joins TRBV11-3 to TRBJ2-7, with D hard to call. This clonotype originated in a man aged 18 to 30 in good health. The CDR3 region has the DNA TGTGCCAGCAGCTTGAGCTCGGACGCACAGCAGTACTTC. Its protein is CASSLSSDAQQYF.